The 19 T cell receptor beta chains below all came from one sample that was sequenced in a study of blood T cell repertoires in COVID-19. TCRdb keeps only in-frame clones here, not all; method: immunoSEQ multiplex PCR. The sample shows about 160,000 clones, around 79% of them seen only once. Sequenced sample: peripheral blood. The receptors shown here come from a woman in her sixties or seventies with COVID-19, enrolled during active disease.

This clone turned up a few times. The chain recombines TRBV18 with TRBJ1-5, with D possibly being TRBD1 (5 bases). Germline CDR1 KGHSH, CDR2 LQKENI. This CDR3 is built from 14 residues. Between the trimmed V and J ends, which lost 5 bases and 9 bases, there was a span of 17 bases. The CDR3 coding sequence is TGTGCCAGCTCAACCGACGGGGGATTAGTGCCCCAGCATTTT. Protein sequence: CASSTDGGLVPQHF.

This chain connects TRBV5-6 to TRBJ2-2, with TRBD2 matching 13 bases. Trimming removed 2 bases from V and 3 bases from J; junction bases left unmatched: 4. The CDR3 runs to 17 residues. Looked up from germline, CDR1 is SGHDT and CDR2 is YYEEEE. Here the CDR3 reads CASSFSLAGGYTGELFF. CDR3 nucleotides: TGTGCCAGCAGCTTTTCACTAGCGGGAGGGTACACCGGGGAGCTGTTTTTT. Full variable domain (missing parts from reference TRBV5-6 and TRBJ2-2): DAGVTQSPTHLIKTRGQQVTLRCSPKSGHDTVSWYQQALGQGPQFIFQYYEEEERQRGNFPDRFSGHQFPNYSSELNVNALLLGDSALYLCASSFSLAGGYTGELFFGEGSRLTVL.

This sequence joins TRBV5-1 and TRBJ1-2, with 12 bases identical to TRBD1. The CDR3 runs to 16 residues. The junction had 3 bases not matched to a gene; V was cut back by 3 bases and J by 0 bases. Germline values: CDR1 SGHRS, CDR2 YFSETQ. The CDR3 reads CASSSGQGAPNYGYTF. The CDR3 DNA follows: TGCGCCAGCAGCTCGGGACAGGGGGCCCCTAACTATGGCTACACCTTC.

This rearrangement joins TRBV14 to TRBJ2-1, with D possibly TRBD1 on 6 matching bases. Germline V lookup: CDR1 SGHDN, CDR2 FVKESK. V dropped 1 base and J dropped 6 bases, with 7 bases sitting between them. CDR3 length equals 13 residues. In DNA, the CDR3 is TGTGCCAGCAGCCAAGTCAGGGGCAATGAGCAGTTCTTC. It translates to CASSQVRGNEQFF.

This clone was seen once. The V call is TRBV30, the J call TRBJ2-1; 10 bases are a match to TRBD2. After removal of 7 bases from V and 9 bases from J, the junction contained 3 bases not matched to a gene. Germline CDR1 and CDR2: GTSNPN and SVGIG (reference sequence). There are 11 residues in the CDR3. The CDR3 sequence is CASRLAGEQFF. The DNA of the CDR3 is TGTGCCTCCCGACTAGCGGGTGAGCAGTTCTTC.

This sequence joins TRBV6-5 and TRBJ1-1; 8 bases fit TRBD1. The CDR3 has 15 amino acids. Germline CDR1 reads MNHEY; CDR2 reads SVGAGI. V was pared by 2 bases and J by 3 bases, with 5 bases of the junction left unmatched. CDR3 sequence reads: CASSYPGTGYTEAFF. Written as DNA, the CDR3 is TGTGCCAGCAGTTACCCTGGGACAGGCTACACTGAAGCTTTCTTT.

The chain combines TRBV5-1 with TRBJ2-2; 7 bases match TRBD1. With 7 bases clipped from V and 1 base from J, the junction kept 7 bases outside the gene matches. Germline CDR1 is SGHRS and CDR2 is YFSETQ. The CDR3 runs to 15 residues. In DNA form, the CDR3 reads TGCGCCAGCCTCCCCGGACAGGTGAACACCGGGGAGCTGTTTTTT. Translated, it gives CASLPGQVNTGELFF.

The rearrangement links TRBV5-4 to TRBJ2-2, with a tentative D call TRBD2 (5 bases). V was cut by 0 bases and J by 6 bases, with 6 bases left in between. The germline V gene has CDR1 SGHNT and CDR2 YYREEE (reference sequence). The CDR3 has 13 amino acids. The CDR3 sequence is CASSLVGAGELFF. The CDR3 nucleotides are TGTGCCAGCAGCTTGGTCGGGGCCGGGGAGCTGTTTTTT. Combining the CDR3 with reference TRBV5-4 and TRBJ2-2 gives the whole variable domain ETGVTQSPTHLIKTRGQQVTLRCSSQSGHNTVSWYQQALGQGPQFIFQYYREEENGRGNFPPRFSGLQFPNYSSELNVNALELDDSALYLCASSLVGAGELFFGEGSRLTVL.

This clone has only a few counts. The rearrangement joins TRBV19 to TRBJ2-6; TRBD1 might be the D (6 bases). The length of the CDR3 is 15 residues. V was shortened by 4 bases and J by 3 bases, with 10 bases between the two germline ends. Germline-derived CDR1 and CDR2 are LNHDA and SQIVND (reference sequence). The CDR3, as DNA: TGTGCCAGTAGTACCAACAGGGATGGGGCCAACGTCCTGACTTTC. It encodes CASSTNRDGANVLTF.

The rearrangement links TRBV18 to TRBJ2-1, with a weak D call TRBD1 (5 bases). Germline CDR1 KGHSH, CDR2 LQKENI. The CDR3 has 11 residues. With 4 bases removed from V and 7 bases from J, the gap between germline ends came to 5 bases. As DNA, the CDR3 is TGTGCCAGCTCACAGGGGAATGAGCAGTTCTTC. It specifies CASSQGNEQFF.

This clone was recorded at least ten times. The V and J genes are TRBV4-3 and TRBJ2-2, with 9 bases aligning to TRBD2. This CDR3 contains 17 residues. The germline CDR1 and CDR2 sequences are LGHNA and YSLEER. Trimming at V came to 0 bases and at J to 4 bases, leaving 6 bases not matched to a gene. CDR3 DNA: TGCGCCAGCAGCCAAGACCTAGCGGGGCCGGGCACCGGGGAGCTGTTTTTT. It translates to CASSQDLAGPGTGELFF.

The J gene is TRBJ1-1, the V gene TRBV19, with 7 nucleotides matching TRBD1. The CDR3 has 15 residues. Trimming took 5 bases from V and 5 from J; bases not matched to a gene: 11. CDR1 is LNHDA, CDR2 SQIVND, per germline (reference sequence). CDR3 DNA: TGTGCCAGTAGTTCTCGACAGGGCGGGGGGACTGAAGCTTTCTTT. Encoded protein: CASSSRQGGGTEAFF.

The chain links TRBV11-2 to TRBJ2-1; 9 bases fit TRBD1. The V gene's germline CDR1 is SGHAT and CDR2 FQNNGV. With 4 bases clipped from V and 3 bases from J, the junction kept 16 bases outside the gene matches. The CDR3 length is 19 residues. CDR3: CASSSRTGGARGNYNEQFF. CDR3 bases: TGTGCCAGCAGCTCCCGTACAGGGGGCGCGAGGGGGAACTACAATGAGCAGTTCTTC.

This clone was counted between two and nine times. This chain connects TRBV2 to TRBJ1-6; 8 bases map to TRBD1. V gave up 4 bases and J gave up 7 bases; unmatched junction bases: 3. The germline V gene has CDR1 SNHLY and CDR2 FYNNEI. This CDR3 is built from 14 residues. The CDR3 here is CASSAGQANSPLHF. The DNA of the CDR3 is TGTGCCAGCAGTGCGGGACAGGCGAATTCACCCCTCCACTTT.

J is TRBJ2-3 and V is TRBV10-3; 7 bases match TRBD2. There are 15 residues in the CDR3. J was trimmed by 1 base and V by 8 bases; bases with no gene match: 9. The germline V gene has CDR1 ENHRY and CDR2 SYGVKD. CDR3 nucleotides: TGTGCCATCTCAGGCGGGAGCGGAGGCACAGATACGCAGTATTTT. This sequence encodes CAISGGSGGTDTQYF.

The table lists this clone with a few counts. CDR3 protein: CASSPARTGISYGYTF. The CDR3 DNA sequence: TGTGCCAGCAGCCCCGCCCGGACAGGGATTTCATATGGCTACACCTTC. This chain joins TRBV14 and TRBJ1-2; 8 bases are a match to TRBD1. This CDR3 is built from 16 residues. Germline V gene lookup returns CDR1 SGHDN and CDR2 FVKESK. Trimming cost V 4 bases and J 5 bases; bases outside gene matches: 12.

The CDR3 DNA sequence: TGCGCCAGCAGCTTGCCCGGTTCTGAAAAACTGTTTTTT. It yields the protein CASSLPGSEKLFF. The rearrangement joins TRBV5-1 to TRBJ1-4; D not certain. CDR1 is SGHRS and CDR2 is YFSETQ in the germline V gene. V shed 1 base and J shed 7 bases, with 8 bases lying between them. This CDR3 is built from 13 residues.

This chain uses TRBV9 with TRBJ2-1, with D perhaps TRBD2 (7 bases). Trimming shortened V by 4 bases and J by 1 base, and 12 bases separated the two germline ends. The CDR3 sequence is 15 residues long. CDR1 and CDR2 from the germline V gene are SGDLS and YYNGEE. CDR3 in DNA: TGTGCCAGCAGCCCCGGGGGGACATCCTACAATGAGCAGTTCTTC. Translation gives CASSPGGTSYNEQFF. The full variable domain, its missing parts supplied by reference TRBV9 and TRBJ2-1, is DSGVTQTPKHLITATGQRVTLRCSPRSGDLSVYWYQQSLDQGLQFLIQYYNGEERAKGNILERFSAQQFPDLHSELNLSSLELGDSALYFCASSPGGTSYNEQFFGPGTRLTVL.

The chain uses TRBV6-5 and TRBJ2-1; 10 nucleotides agree with TRBD2. The CDR3 contains 15 residues. V dropped 7 bases and J dropped 7; count of bases not matched to a gene: 10. The germline gives CDR1 MNHEY, CDR2 SVGAGI. CDR3: CASIQSGGAVNEQFF. The DNA of the CDR3 is TGTGCCAGCATACAAAGCGGGGGGGCCGTAAATGAGCAGTTCTTC.